These T cell receptor beta chains were read from a single sample in a study of cytomegalovirus exposure and HLA in healthy donors. Some clones are missing from TCRdb's copy, which holds only in-frame ones; the method was immunoSEQ multiplex PCR. The sample includes approximately 150,000 clones. The source material was PBMCs. The source of these receptors is a woman aged 45-65 years in good health and CMV-seronegative. Each CDR3 is given with its conserved first and last residue. The D gene is left open where the match is weak.

TRBJ2-5 TRBV19 - CASNLGGVQETQYF TGTGCCAGTAATCTAGGGGGGGTACAAGAGACCCAGTACTTC
TRBJ2-7 TRBV11-2 TRBD1 CASSPLTRTGSEQYF TGTGCCAGCAGCCCCTTAACCAGGACAGGGTCCGAGCAGTACTTC
TRBJ1-5 TRBV19 TRBD1 CASITGQGAMSNQPQHF TGTGCCAGTATAACGGGACAGGGGGCCATGAGCAATCAGCCCCAGCATTTT
TRBJ2-3 TRBV19 TRBD2 CASSIDPLLAASTDTQYF TGTGCCAGTAGTATAGATCCCTTACTAGCGGCGAGCACAGATACGCAGTATTTT
TRBJ2-3 TRBV7-9 - CASSLDLGSTGSSDTQYF TGTGCCAGCAGCTTAGATTTGGGCTCCACCGGCTCGTCAGATACGCAGTATTTT
TRBJ2-7 TRBV5-1 TRBD2 CASSLAGGNRGYEQYF TGCGCCAGCAGCTTGGCCGGGGGGAACCGCGGATACGAGCAGTACTTC
TRBJ2-7 TRBV4-1 - CASSQVSGTYEQYF TGCGCCAGCAGCCAAGTTTCCGGTACCTACGAGCAGTACTTC
TRBJ1-4 TRBV5-6 - CASSPVGGDEKLFF TGTGCCAGCAGCCCGGTAGGGGGGGATGAAAAACTGTTTTTT
TRBJ1-2 TRBV18 TRBD1 CASSPRAGGRTYGYTF TGTGCCAGCTCACCACGGGCAGGGGGCAGGACCTATGGCTACACCTTC
TRBJ1-2 TRBV5-6 - CASRGGGYGYTF TGTGCCTCCAGGGGAGGGGGCTATGGCTACACCTTC
TRBJ2-2 TRBV5-1 - CASSSSPRDLNTGELFF TGCGCCAGCAGCTCTAGCCCGCGGGATCTCAACACCGGGGAGCTGTTTTTT